The clone carrying this T cell receptor beta chain has more than one count but fewer than ten. Its antigen remains unknown. Premalignant or tumor cells were enriched by macro-dissection after pathologic assessment. The data originate from a study of immune evolution from preneoplasia to lung adenocarcinoma. General study points: Top clone frequencies peaked in normal lung, apparently declining through invasive adenocarcinoma.

Data came from immunoSEQ multiplex PCR; TCRdb stores just in-frame clones and leaves some out. The sample carries some 5,000 clones, roughly 82% recorded once. V shed 5 bases and J shed 7 bases, with 14 bases lying between them. Germline V lookup: CDR1 SGHTA, CDR2 FQGTGA. The CDR3 totals 13 residues. What was sequenced was FFPE lung adenocarcinoma in situ tissue. The source is a person aged 65 to 85 with lung adenocarcinoma. The gene calls are TRBV7-3 and TRBJ1-1, with D maybe TRBD1 (6 bases). The CDR3 is CASSLGQIGEAFF. CDR3 nucleotide sequence: TGTGCCAGCAGCCTCGGACAGATCGGTGAAGCTTTCTTT.